This entry lists 24 T cell receptor beta chains sequenced from one sample in a study of regulatory T cells in long-lasting Graves disease. Arm-PCR with iRepertoire HTBI primers amplified the CDR3 regions for these TCR beta libraries. TCRdb independently ran MiXCR on the multiplex PCR reads; one entry per CDR3 protein. The top ten hold over 7.5% of the sample, which has about 430,000 distinct CDR3 sequences, approximately 15% seen once. The time point denotes: newly diagnosed GD, antithyroid drugs for less than 3 months. There was RNA extracted from PBMCs, and the TCR library was made from it. A further study also used this sample, focusing on T cells in Graves' hyperthyroidism and ophthalmopathy.

The specimen comprised peripheral blood mononuclear cells (PBMCs), sampled at new diagnosis, from a patient treated with antithyroid drugs. All receptors derive from a middle-aged woman with Graves disease.

This chain links TRBV27 with TRBJ2-3, with a weak D call TRBD1 (5 bases). The germline CDR1 and CDR2 sequences are MNHEY and SMNVEV (reference sequence). The CDR3 contains 14 residues. The ends were cut back, 4 bases at V and 3 bases at J, with 11 bases in the middle. For the CDR3, the DNA is TGTGCCAGCAGTTCCTGGGGCCGGACAGATACGCAGTATTTT. This codes for CASSSWGRTDTQYF.

V is TRBV2 and J is TRBJ2-5; no clear D gene. CDR1 is SNHLY, CDR2 FYNNEI, per germline. V shed 1 base and J shed 3 bases, with 12 bases lying between them. The CDR3 is made up of 15 amino acids. The CDR3 protein is CASSEVHVVEETQYF. The CDR3 bases are TGTGCCAGCAGTGAAGTACATGTGGTCGAAGAGACCCAGTACTTC.

This clonotype appeared many times. The V call is TRBV11-3, the J call TRBJ2-7, with TRBD1 matching over 12 bases. Trimming took 5 bases from V and 5 from J; bases not matched to a gene: 7. CDR3 length equals 15 residues. Per germline, CDR1 SGHNT and CDR2 YENEEA. The CDR3 spells CASSARDRGQNEQYF. For the CDR3, the DNA is TGTGCCAGCAGCGCCCGGGACAGGGGGCAGAACGAGCAGTACTTC.

This clonotype was observed at least ten times. This CDR3 is CATQFLTGRLYTEAFF. CDR3 bases: TGTGCCACCCAGTTTCTGACAGGGAGGTTGTATACTGAAGCTTTCTTT. V and J are TRBV28 and TRBJ1-1; 7 positions match TRBD1. V lost 10 bases, J lost 5 bases, and 19 bases stayed unmatched. Germline CDR1 reads MDHEN; CDR2 reads SYDVKM. This CDR3 contains 16 residues.

V usage is TRBV28 and J usage is TRBJ2-7, with D perhaps matching TRBD1 (5 bases). This CDR3 region has 14 residues. Germline V CDR1 and CDR2: MDHEN, SYDVKM. V lost 10 bases and J 5 bases, leaving 21 bases between the germline ends. The CDR3, as DNA: TGTGCCACCTCTGGATTCAGGGCTCCCCACGAGCAGTACTTC. Its protein product is CATSGFRAPHEQYF.

This clonotype was observed at least ten times. This rearrangement joins TRBV19 to TRBJ2-3, with D tentatively TRBD2 (5 bases). This CDR3 has 15 residues. Germline V CDR1 and CDR2: LNHDA, SQIVND (reference sequence). The V and J ends lost 1 base and 0 bases respectively, with 8 bases between them. CDR3 in amino acids: CASSIGGGSTDTQYF. The CDR3 DNA sequence: TGTGCCAGTAGTATAGGAGGCGGGAGCACAGATACGCAGTATTTT.

This clonotype was observed many times. The chain joins TRBV28 to TRBJ2-7, with 9 bases fitting TRBD2. CDR1 and CDR2 from the germline V gene are MDHEN and SYDVKM. The CDR3 runs 11 residues. The CDR3 spells CGVAGVYEQYF. CDR3 sequence (DNA): TGTGGGGTAGCGGGAGTGTACGAGCAGTACTTC.

The chain uses TRBV4-1 and TRBJ2-7, with 8 bases that match TRBD1. The CDR3 has 15 amino acids. Trimming at V came to 0 bases and at J to 4 bases, leaving 5 bases not matched to a gene. The germline CDR1 and CDR2 sequences are MGHRA and YSYEKL. The CDR3 DNA sequence: TGCGCCAGCAGCCAAGAAAGGCAGGGGGCTTACGAGCAGTACTTC. It translates to CASSQERQGAYEQYF.

In its sample, this clonotype was seen many times. The chain has TRBV11-2 and TRBJ1-1; TRBD1 might be the D (5 bases). The CDR3 is made up of 16 amino acids. Germline V gives CDR1 SGHAT, CDR2 FQNNGV. V was clipped by 5 bases and J by 5 bases, with 21 bases between them. CDR3 DNA sequence: TGTGCCAGCAGCCCTCCGGGGGGGGGAGTTGGGACTGAAGCTTTCTTT. Its protein is CASSPPGGGVGTEAFF.

This clonotype appeared a few times. It may be a read error: a sequence one base away is much more abundant. The chain links TRBV30 to TRBJ1-1; D may be TRBD1 (5 bases). The CDR3 runs to 14 residues. Per germline, CDR1 GTSNPN and CDR2 SVGIG (reference sequence). V shed 1 base and J shed 5 bases, with 14 bases lying between them. CDR3 bases: TGTGCCTGGAGTGGCGCGGGGGTAGGGACTGAAGCTTTCTTT. Translated: CAWSGAGVGTEAFF.

For this clonotype: The likely explanation is a read error, given a far larger clone one base away. The J gene is TRBJ2-1, the V gene TRBV28, with TRBD2 matching 14 bases. The tail of the sequence fits TRBJ2-7 better, so the J call may be wrong. The germline V gene has CDR1 MDHEN and CDR2 SYDVKM. There are 17 residues in the CDR3. CDR3 DNA sequence: TGTGCCAGCAGTTCCCAACCGGGACTAGCGGGAGTTAGCGAGCAGTACTTC. Its protein is CASSSQPGLAGVSEQYF.

This chain links TRBV7-9 with TRBJ2-2, with TRBD2 matching over 10 bases. The germline V gene has CDR1 SEHNR and CDR2 FQNEAQ (reference sequence). V shed 5 bases, J shed 4 bases, and the junction held 16 bases outside the gene matches. CDR3 length: 19 residues. CDR3 in amino acids: CASSPRELAGAGGTGELFF. CDR3 bases: TGTGCCAGCAGCCCGCGTGAGCTAGCGGGAGCGGGGGGCACCGGGGAGCTGTTTTTT. Drawing the rest from reference TRBV7-9 and TRBJ2-2, the complete variable domain is DTGVSQNPRHKITKRGQNVTFRCDPISEHNRLYWYRQTLGQGPEFLTYFQNEAQLEKSRLLSDRFSAERPKGSFSTLEIQRTEQGDSAMYLCASSPRELAGAGGTGELFFGEGSRLTVL.

This clonotype was observed many times. V usage is TRBV12-3 or TRBV12-4 and J usage is TRBJ1-1; no clear D gene. Trimming left V 0 bases short and J 0 bases short, with 14 bases between. The CDR3 covers 17 residues. CDR3 in amino acids: CASSLALNIGMNTEAFF. Here the CDR3 DNA reads TGTGCCAGCAGTTTAGCCCTCAACATTGGAATGAACACTGAAGCTTTCTTT.

This clonotype was seen ten or more times. The rearrangement uses TRBV5-1 and TRBJ1-1; D unresolved. CDR1 and CDR2 from the germline V gene are SGHRS and YFSETQ. V gave up 1 base and J gave up 3 bases, with 7 bases separating them. This CDR3 spans 13 amino acids. CDR3 protein: CASSLMQDTEAFF. The CDR3 DNA follows: TGCGCCAGCAGCTTGATGCAGGACACTGAAGCTTTCTTT.

This clonotype was observed at least ten times. The chain carries TRBV7-8 and TRBJ2-7; no clear D. The V and J ends lost 5 bases and 1 base respectively, with 9 bases between them. CDR3 length: 13 amino acids. Germline V CDR1 and CDR2: SGHVS, FQNEAQ. The CDR3 DNA follows: TGTGCCAGCAGCCCTCGAGCTTCCTACGAGCAGTACTTC. It specifies CASSPRASYEQYF.

The chain uses TRBV24-1 and TRBJ2-2; D gene ambiguous. With 5 bases removed from V and 7 bases from J, the gap between germline ends came to 16 bases. CDR3 length equals 15 residues. The germline V gene has CDR1 KGHDR and CDR2 SFDVKD. The CDR3 reads CATSGNILGIGELFF. DNA for the CDR3: TGTGCCACCAGTGGTAACATTCTAGGGATCGGGGAGCTGTTTTTT.

This clonotype was counted at least ten times. V is TRBV20-1 and J is TRBJ2-7; D is uncertain. CDR1 and CDR2 (germline): DFQATT, SNEGSKA (reference sequence). CDR3 length: 13 residues. V was pared by 3 bases and J by 0 bases, with 9 bases between. CDR3 nucleotides: TGCAGTGCTAGTGTCTTTAACTCCTACGAGCAGTACTTC. Protein: CSASVFNSYEQYF.

This clonotype was seen repeatedly, ten times or more. This sequence joins TRBV28 and TRBJ2-3, with D maybe TRBD1 (6 bases). V gave up 6 bases and J gave up 6 bases, with 10 bases separating them. CDR1 MDHEN and CDR2 SYDVKM come from the germline V gene. The CDR3 covers 12 residues. CDR3 sequence (DNA): TGTGCCAGCAGCCCACAGGGTGATACGCAGTATTTT. It is translated as CASSPQGDTQYF.

On this clonotype: This may stem from a read error, because a much larger clone lies one nucleotide away. CDR3 sequence: CASRGIVKLGTQYF. For the CDR3, the DNA is TGTGCCAGCAGAGGGATTGTCAAGTTGGGTACGCAGTATTTT. The J gene is TRBJ2-3, the V gene TRBV6-1, with no clear D. The CDR3 is 14 residues long. The germline V gene encodes CDR1 MNHNS and CDR2 SASEGT. Between the trimmed V and J ends, which lost 6 bases and 8 bases, there was a span of 18 bases.

The table lists this clonotype with many counts. This chain links TRBV27 with TRBJ2-3; 9 bases agree with TRBD1. In germline, CDR1 is MNHEY, CDR2 SMNVEV (reference sequence). J lost 3 bases, V lost 2 bases, and 18 bases had no gene match. The CDR3 extends over 20 amino acids. The CDR3 loop reads CASSLRGGTGTGSGTDTQYF. The CDR3 nucleotides are TGTGCCAGCAGTTTAAGGGGGGGGACAGGGACCGGGAGCGGTACAGATACGCAGTATTTT.

V is TRBV4-1 and J is TRBJ2-1, with D possibly TRBD2 on 6 matching bases. The ends were cut back, 4 bases at V and 4 bases at J, with 17 bases in the middle. The CDR3 length is 16 residues. Germline loops: CDR1 MGHRA, CDR2 YSYEKL. CDR3 nucleotide sequence: TGCGCCAGCAGCCCAGGCCCTAGCGAGTCATACAATGAGCAGTTCTTC. It is translated as CASSPGPSESYNEQFF.

Regarding this clonotype: One end of the junction varies from germline; a read error may be responsible. The DNA for the CDR3 is TGTGCCGGCAGCTTGGGGACAGGGGGCAGCGAGCAGTACTTC. Translated: CAGSLGTGGSEQYF. This chain connects TRBV7-9 to TRBJ2-7; 12 bases are shared with TRBD1. This CDR3 region has 14 residues. The germline V gene encodes CDR1 SEHNR and CDR2 FQNEAQ (reference sequence).

The sample holds many counts of this clonotype. The CDR3 region is CASSLASAGEAQFF. The DNA for the CDR3 is TGCGCCAGCAGCTTGGCCAGCGCGGGAGAAGCCCAGTTCTTC. The V gene is TRBV5-1, the J gene TRBJ2-1; 7 positions match TRBD2. CDR1 is SGHRS, CDR2 YFSETQ, per germline. J was trimmed by 13 bases and V by 0 bases; bases with no gene match: 10. The CDR3 sequence is 14 residues long.

The rearrangement joins TRBV4-3 to TRBJ2-7; 7 bases agree with TRBD1. J was trimmed by 3 bases and V by 4 bases; bases with no gene match: 9. The V gene's germline CDR1 is LGHNA and CDR2 YSLEER. The length of the CDR3 is 15 residues. The CDR3 spells CASSPVTGNLYEQYF. DNA of the CDR3: TGCGCCAGCAGCCCAGTGACAGGGAACCTCTACGAGCAGTACTTC.